This TCR beta chain is drawn from a study of a mutant IDH1 vaccine in newly diagnosed glioma (dated by TCRdb to 2020 to 2022). Some background on the complete study: Patients received eight vaccinations in weeks 1, 3, 5, 7, 11, 15, 19 and 23, corresponding to visits V03 through V10. Of the roughly 31 treated patients, roughly 60% were male and about 40% were female, and the mean age was approximately 40 years. Peripheral blood samples were drawn at six visits, namely V03 (baseline), V05, V07, V10, V12 and V13. Vaccination started 4-6 weeks after radiotherapy alone, or was given together with temozolomide cycles in the groups whose treatment included chemotherapy. Longitudinal TCRB deep sequencing was performed for some 25 treated patients wherever samples were available for exploratory analyses. Before enrollment, patients had received standard therapy of radiotherapy alone, temozolomide alone, or radiochemotherapy with temozolomide; most received the combination.

This sample's time point label indicates: week 23, last vaccination. Every vaccine dose consisted of 300 ug of a 20-mer mutant IDH1 peptide in Montanide, administered subcutaneously together with topical imiquimod. Newly diagnosed WHO grade 3 or 4 IDH1-mutant astrocytomas showing loss of nuclear ATRX were present in the donors. The samples were drawn from NOA16, a multicentre, single-arm, open-label phase I trial in Germany that tested a mutant IDH1 peptide vaccine in humans for the first time. Genomic DNA for TCRB sequencing was isolated from EDTA blood with the DNeasy Blood and Tissue Kit. CDR1 KGHSH and CDR2 LQKENI are derived from the germline V gene. Germline trimming: 2 bases from V, 2 bases from J; junction bases outside gene matches: 8. From the cysteine through the phenylalanine, the CDR3 covers 16 amino acids. The only DNA kept is the CDR3, 48 bases in frame from the first base. Library preparation was by the immunoSEQ multiplex PCR assay. Following the manufacturer's protocol, the hsTCRB Kit was used to amplify rearranged TCR beta chain sequences. Sequencing of TCRB libraries was carried out on an Illumina MiSeq. On the study's bioinformatics: The proprietary platform of the kit vendor was used for demultiplexing, trimming and gene mapping. The source is immuneACCESS, and TCRdb retained only in-frame sequences with V and J called. Part of the clones is not carried over; for the studies checked, unresolved V genes explain less than half of this, and the remainder is unexplained. That table is the source of V, J and clone size, and D and trimming were worked out from the DNA. The sample table lists about 44,000 clones, roughly 90% of them with a count of one. The top ten hold 3.9% of the sample.

On this clone itself: What this receptor recognizes is not known. Base qualities are not provided; no much larger clone lies one nucleotide away.

Findings and caveats that apply to the study as a whole: The authors stated that sample limitations prevented analyses of patient blood samples from being reproduced. Immune responses induced by the vaccine were seen in 90% to 95% of patients across multiple MHC alleles. Pseudoprogression seemed to be unrelated to changes in the top peripheral T cell clonotypes found by TCRB sequencing. PBMC samples for TCRB deep sequencing were selected based on availability.

The receptor comes from a man aged 50-59 years with glioma. The source was PBMCs, collected from a glioma patient whose treatment included an IDH1 peptide vaccine. Recombination joined TRBV18 with TRBJ2-5; 7 central nucleotides agree with TRBD1. The DNA sequence is TGTGCCAGCTCACCAAAGGGGGCTAGTTTGCAAGAGACCCAGTACTTC. Protein translation: CASSPKGASLQETQYF.